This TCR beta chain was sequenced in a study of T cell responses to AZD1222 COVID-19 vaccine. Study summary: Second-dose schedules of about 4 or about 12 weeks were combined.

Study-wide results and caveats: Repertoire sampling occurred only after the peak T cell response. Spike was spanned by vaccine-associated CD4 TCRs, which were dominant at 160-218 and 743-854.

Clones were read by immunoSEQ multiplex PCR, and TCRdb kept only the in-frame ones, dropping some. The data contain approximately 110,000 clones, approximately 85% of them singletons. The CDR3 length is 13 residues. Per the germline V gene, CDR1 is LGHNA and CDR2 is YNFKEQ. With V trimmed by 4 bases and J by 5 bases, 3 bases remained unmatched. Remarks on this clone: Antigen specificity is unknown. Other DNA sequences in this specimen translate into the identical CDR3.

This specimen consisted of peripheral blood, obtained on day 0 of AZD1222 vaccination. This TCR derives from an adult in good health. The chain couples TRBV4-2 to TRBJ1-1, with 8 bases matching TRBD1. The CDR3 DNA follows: TGTGCCAGCAGCCCACAGGGGGGTACTGAAGCTTTCTTT. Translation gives CASSPQGGTEAFF.